The sequence of this T cell receptor beta chain was determined in a study of blood T cells in healthy people across ages. Notes on the study in general: The CMV status of each donor remained undetermined, and this could have confounded shifts in expanded clonotypes.

Each sample had at least 6 million PBMCs isolated. Germline CDR1 MDHEN, CDR2 SYDVKM. The length of the CDR3 is 14 residues. J gave up 3 bases and V 6 bases, and 4 bases lay outside the gene matches. To note about this clonotype: The antigen remains unidentified.

A J-beta primer mix and a sample-barcoded 5' primer were used in a second PCR of roughly 6 to 12 cycles. Template switching added a 12-random-nucleotide identifier to every cDNA molecule. Each CDR3 protein gets one entry after TCRdb re-called the 5' RACE reads with MiXCR. The sample holds hundreds of thousands of distinct CDR3 sequences, 32% seen once. The gene calls are TRBV28 and TRBJ1-5; 8 bases fit TRBD1. Sequenced: blood. The source of this sequence is a woman older than 75 in good health. CDR3 nucleotide sequence: TGTGCCAGCAGACCGACAGGGGACAATCAGCCCCAGCATTTT. Translating it yields CASRPTGDNQPQHF.